This entry features one TCR beta chain sequence. This clonotype showed up many times. This receptor's antigen is unknown. Base qualities are not at hand, and no much larger clone is one base apart. The CDR3 has 13 amino acids, counting the end cysteine and phenylalanine. Only the CDR3 portion is preserved as DNA: 39 bases, with reading frame beginning at the first base. From the germline V gene, CDR1 is MNHEY and CDR2 is SVGAGI. V lost 8 bases and J lost 4 bases, and the count of bases not matched to a germline gene is 6. The library relied on PCR. TCRdb shows the sequencer as Illumina HiSeq 2500. To normalize quantification of the TCRbeta repertoire, the TCR libraries were built with molecular barcoding that relied on unique molecular identifiers. The raw public reads went through TCRdb reprocessing: fastp at Q25, MiXCR clone calling, in-frame beta chains kept. Here each entry gathers all rows of one CDR3 protein and keeps the most common genes and DNA. Within this sample are fewer than 120,000 distinct CDR3 sequences, with approximately 10% of them counted one time only. The biggest ten clones account for 8% to 9.5% of the sample.

The data originate from a study of T-cell reconstitution after alpha-beta-depleted transplantation in children (dated by TCRdb to 2016 to 2017). About the study as a whole: Using TCR repertoire profiling, the study quantitatively followed how T-cell immune reconstitution unfolded in children after TCRalphabeta/CD19-depleted allogeneic hematopoietic cell transplantation.

The receptor's source is a human donor who donated a stem cell graft to a child with acute lymphoblastic leukemia. The sequences come from PBMCs from the stem cell graft donor, collected from the stem cell graft. The chain is made from TRBV6-5 and TRBJ2-3, with 7 junctional bases fitting TRBD2. This receptor has the CDR3 CASVRAGADTQYF. The nucleotides read TGTGCCAGCGTTCGCGCGGGGGCAGATACGCAGTATTTT.